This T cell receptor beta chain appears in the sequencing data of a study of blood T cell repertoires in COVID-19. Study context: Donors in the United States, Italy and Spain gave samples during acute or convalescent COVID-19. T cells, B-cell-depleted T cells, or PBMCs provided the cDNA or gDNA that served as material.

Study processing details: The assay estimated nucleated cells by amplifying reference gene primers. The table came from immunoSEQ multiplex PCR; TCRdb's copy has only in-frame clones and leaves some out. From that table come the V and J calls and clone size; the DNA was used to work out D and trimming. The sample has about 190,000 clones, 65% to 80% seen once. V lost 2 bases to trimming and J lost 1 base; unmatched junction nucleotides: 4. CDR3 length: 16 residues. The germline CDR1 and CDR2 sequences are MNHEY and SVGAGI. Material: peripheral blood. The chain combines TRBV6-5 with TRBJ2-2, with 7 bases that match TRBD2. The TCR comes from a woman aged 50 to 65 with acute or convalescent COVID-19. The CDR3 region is CASSYTPGGNTGELFF. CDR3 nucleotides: TGTGCCAGCAGTTACACCCCGGGGGGGAACACCGGGGAGCTGTTTTTT.